The rows below give T cell receptor beta chains drawn from one sample of a study of cytomegalovirus exposure and HLA in healthy donors. Clones were read by immunoSEQ multiplex PCR, and TCRdb kept only the in-frame ones, dropping some. The data show approximately 110,000 clones, 83% seen once. Source material: PBMCs. Receptors were obtained from a man younger than 35 in good health and CMV-seronegative. Both conserved end residues are part of each CDR3. A D gene is named only where the DNA matches it firmly. For some rows the clone size is stated as once, few or many, or as a class when expanded; others skip it.

clone size | D gene | J gene | V gene | CDR3 protein | CDR3 DNA
- | TRBD1 | TRBJ2-7 | TRBV7-9 | CASSGGTGVSYEQYF | TGTGCCAGCAGCGGCGGGACAGGGGTAAGCTACGAGCAGTACTTC
- | - | TRBJ2-7 | TRBV27 | CASAIRGYEQYF | TGTGCCAGCGCTATCCGGGGCTACGAGCAGTACTTC
- | - | TRBJ1-3 | TRBV19 | CASSQGAYRGNTIYF | TGTGCCAGTTCCCAAGGGGCTTACCGGGGAAACACCATATATTTT
- | - | TRBJ1-3 | TRBV2 | CASNGAGNTIYF | TGTGCCAGCAATGGGGCGGGAAACACCATATATTTT
few | TRBD1 | TRBJ2-7 | TRBV30 | CAWRGQGWGREQYF | TGTGCCTGGAGGGGACAGGGCTGGGGGCGGGAGCAGTACTTC
- | - | TRBJ2-7 | TRBV25-1 | CASSNSQGSSHSYEQYF | TGTGCCAGCTCTAATAGCCAGGGTTCCTCCCACTCCTACGAGCAGTACTTC
- | TRBD1 | TRBJ2-1 | TRBV29-1 | CSVGQGAWDEQFF | TGCAGCGTTGGACAGGGGGCCTGGGATGAGCAGTTCTTC
- | - | TRBJ1-1 | TRBV11-2 | CASSFQGRYLEAFF | TGTGCCAGCAGCTTTCAGGGGCGTTATCTTGAAGCTTTCTTT
- | TRBD2 | TRBJ2-7 | TRBV2 | CASSRRGKYEQYF | TGTGCCAGCAGCAGGCGGGGGAAATACGAGCAGTACTTC
- | - | TRBJ1-2 | TRBV18 | CASSPPALYGYTF | TGTGCCAGCTCACCACCAGCGCTCTATGGCTACACCTTC
- | - | TRBJ2-7 | TRBV11-2 | CASSFRDWTYEQYF | TGTGCCAGCAGCTTCCGGGACTGGACCTACGAGCAGTACTTC
- | - | TRBJ2-1 | TRBV6-1 | CASSELWGVSSYNEQFF | TGTGCCAGCAGTGAACTTTGGGGCGTTAGCTCCTACAATGAGCAGTTCTTC
- | - | TRBJ1-5 | TRBV6-5 | CATKQGSNQPQHF | TGTGCCACCAAACAGGGTAGCAATCAGCCCCAGCATTTT
- | - | TRBJ2-7 | TRBV10-1 | CASSESTGATYEQYF | TGCGCCAGCAGTGAGTCAACAGGCGCCACCTACGAGCAGTACTTC
- | - | TRBJ2-3 | TRBV5-4 | CASSFRGRASTDTQYF | TGTGCCAGCAGCTTCCGGGGTCGCGCCAGCACAGATACGCAGTATTTT
- | - | TRBJ2-5 | TRBV28 | CASSSPAGWETQYF | TGTGCCAGCAGTTCCCCGGCAGGGTGGGAGACCCAGTACTTC
- | TRBD2 | TRBJ2-2 | TRBV5-1 | CASSWETSGRNTGELFF | TGCGCCAGCAGCTGGGAGACTAGCGGGAGGAATACCGGGGAGCTGTTTTTT
- | TRBD2 | TRBJ2-1 | TRBV7-7 | CASSFGLAENNEQFF | TGTGCTAGCAGCTTTGGCCTAGCGGAGAACAATGAGCAGTTCTTC
- | - | TRBJ1-1 | TRBV5-4 | CASSREGRGLNTEAFF | TGTGCCAGCAGCCGGGAGGGTAGGGGACTGAACACTGAAGCTTTCTTT
few | TRBD2 | TRBJ2-3 | TRBV6-4 | CASSLSAGTSGDTQYF | TGTGCCAGCAGTCTCTCAGCTGGGACTAGCGGAGATACGCAGTATTTT
- | TRBD1 | TRBJ2-1 | TRBV27 | CASSLLTGQGASEQFF | TGTGCCAGCAGTTTATTAACTGGACAGGGGGCGTCTGAGCAGTTCTTC
- | TRBD1 | TRBJ1-3 | TRBV27 | CASSSGQLRSGNTIYF | TGTGCCAGCAGTTCGGGACAGCTCCGCTCTGGAAACACCATATATTTT
- | - | TRBJ2-7 | TRBV11-3 | CASSPSGGPYEQYF | TGTGCCAGCAGCCCCTCAGGAGGGCCCTACGAGCAGTACTTC
once | TRBD1 | TRBJ2-5 | TRBV11-3 | CASSLGLRQGKGETQYF | TGTGCCAGCAGCTTAGGGTTACGACAGGGGAAGGGAGAGACCCAGTACTTC
- | - | TRBJ2-7 | TRBV5-4 | CASSLAAGSYEQYF | TGTGCCAGCAGCTTGGCGGCAGGGTCCTACGAGCAGTACTTC
- | - | TRBJ1-4 | TRBV25-1 | CASSDIGGEKLFF | TGTGCCAGCAGTGATATCGGAGGGGAAAAACTGTTTTTT
- | TRBD1 | TRBJ1-2 | TRBV6-1 | CASSVRDRAGYTF | TGTGCCAGCAGTGTCCGGGACAGGGCCGGCTACACCTTC
- | TRBD2 | TRBJ2-5 | TRBV6-1 | CASSDDGGTSLEETQYF | TGTGCCAGCAGTGATGACGGCGGGACTAGCTTGGAAGAGACCCAGTACTTC
once | - | TRBJ2-7 | TRBV19 | CASTSPSYEQYF | TGTGCCAGTACGTCTCCCTCCTACGAGCAGTACTTC
- | TRBD1 | TRBJ2-1 | TRBV18 | CASSPGQGFREQFF | TGTGCCAGCTCACCGGGACAGGGTTTTAGGGAGCAGTTCTTC
once | - | TRBJ2-3 | TRBV4-1 | CASSQDRQARGTQYF | TGCGCCAGCAGCCAAGATCGCCAGGCCCGGGGTACGCAGTATTTT
- | - | TRBJ2-7 | TRBV6-5 | CASSYRTAVEQYF | TGTGCCAGCAGTTACCGGACTGCAGTGGAGCAGTACTTC
- | - | TRBJ2-1 | TRBV27 | CASSRNDQVDEQFF | TGTGCCAGCAGTCGGAATGACCAGGTCGATGAGCAGTTCTTC
once | - | TRBJ1-5 | TRBV28 | CASIGGGLGNQPQHF | TGTGCCAGCATCGGGGGGGGACTTGGCAATCAGCCCCAGCATTTT
few | - | TRBJ2-5 | TRBV6-5 | CASTGGRETQYF | TGTGCCAGCACAGGGGGGAGAGAGACCCAGTACTTC
- | TRBD1 | TRBJ1-2 | TRBV28 | CASRGQGSGYTF | TGTGCCAGCAGAGGACAGGGCAGTGGCTACACCTTC
- | TRBD2 | TRBJ2-7 | TRBV18 | CASSPQSGRSPYEQYF | TGTGCCAGCTCACCACAGAGCGGGAGGAGCCCCTACGAGCAGTACTTC
once | TRBD2 | TRBJ2-5 | TRBV11-2 | CASSSGGGTQYF | TGTGCCAGCAGCTCCGGGGGGGGGACCCAGTACTTC
- | TRBD1 | TRBJ2-1 | TRBV29-1 | CSTRDRANEQFF | TGCAGTACCCGGGACAGGGCCAATGAGCAGTTCTTC
- | - | TRBJ2-7 | TRBV5-1 | CASSPTGTQNAYEQYF | TGCGCCAGCAGCCCCACGGGGACTCAGAATGCCTACGAGCAGTACTTC
- | TRBD2 | TRBJ2-1 | TRBV19 | CASSIVSGRGNEQFF | TGTGCCAGTAGTATAGTTAGCGGGAGAGGGAATGAGCAGTTCTTC
- | - | TRBJ1-1 | TRBV19 | CATLGGFNTEAFF | TGTGCCACCCTCGGGGGATTCAACACTGAAGCTTTCTTT
- | TRBD2 | TRBJ2-1 | TRBV10-2 | CASSEDRGRGSYNEQFF | TGCGCCAGCAGTGAGGATCGCGGGAGGGGTTCCTACAATGAGCAGTTCTTC
once | TRBD2 | TRBJ2-2 | TRBV2 | CASLLAGGNTGELFF | TGTGCCAGCCTTTTAGCGGGAGGCAACACCGGGGAGCTGTTTTTT
- | TRBD1 | TRBJ1-5 | TRBV6-5 | CASSGDRVRQPQHF | TGTGCCAGCAGTGGAGACAGGGTTCGGCAGCCCCAGCATTTT
- | TRBD2 | TRBJ2-7 | TRBV5-6 | CASSPTSGASYEQYF | TGTGCCAGCAGTCCAACTAGCGGAGCCTCCTACGAGCAGTACTTC
- | - | TRBJ2-3 | TRBV4-3 | CASSQSGLAASTDTQYF | TGCGCCAGCAGCCAATCCGGATTAGCCGCTAGCACAGATACGCAGTATTTT
- | TRBD2 | TRBJ2-1 | TRBV20-1 | CREEGGDEQFF | TGCAGGGAAGAGGGAGGGGATGAGCAGTTCTTC
- | TRBD1 | TRBJ2-1 | TRBV29-1 | CSVGDGQAFYNEQFF | TGCAGCGTTGGAGATGGACAGGCGTTCTACAATGAGCAGTTCTTC